The 2 T cell receptor beta chains presented below share a single source sample, sequenced in a study of blood T cell repertoires in COVID-19. Data came from immunoSEQ multiplex PCR; TCRdb stores just in-frame clones and leaves some out. The table records 60,000 to 70,000 clones, approximately 83% of them present only once. Sequencing was performed on peripheral blood. The source is a woman aged 60-70 years with acute or convalescent COVID-19.

The chain carries TRBV9 and TRBJ1-5, with D possibly being TRBD1 (6 bases). Per germline, CDR1 SGDLS and CDR2 YYNGEE. V was shortened by 0 bases and J by 3 bases, with 16 bases between the two germline ends. The CDR3 runs 17 residues. The CDR3 is CASSVGPGGSVNQPQHF. As DNA, the CDR3 is TGTGCCAGCAGCGTAGGCCCGGGGGGCTCGGTCAATCAGCCCCAGCATTTT.

This clone rates as medium-sized. This sequence joins TRBV6-5 and TRBJ2-5; 11 nucleotides agree with TRBD2. CDR3 length equals 15 residues. Germline lookup yields CDR1 MNHEY and CDR2 SVGAGI. Trimming at V came to 6 bases and at J to 5 bases, leaving 8 bases not matched to a gene. The CDR3 is CASRRGTSGAETQYF. For the CDR3, the DNA is TGTGCCAGCAGACGAGGGACTAGCGGTGCGGAGACCCAGTACTTC.